This T cell receptor beta chain was captured in a study of blood T cell repertoires in COVID-19. Study background: Sample material is recorded as cDNA or gDNA derived from T cells, B-cell-depleted T cells, or PBMCs.

Authors' methods: Reference gene primer amplification yielded estimated nucleated cell counts. The repertoire was sequenced with immunoSEQ multiplex PCR; TCRdb's copy has only in-frame clones and lacks some. V and J calls and clone size follow that table, whereas D and trimming were derived from the DNA. The data contain tens of thousands of clones, roughly 80% of them singletons. Germline loops: CDR1 MNHNY, CDR2 SVGAGI (reference sequence). The J segment lost 5 bases and the V segment lost 7 bases, leaving 8 bases of the junction unmatched. The CDR3 extends over 15 amino acids. This chain joins TRBV6-6 and TRBJ2-2; 9 nucleotides align to TRBD1. The specimen sequenced was peripheral blood. The source is a human donor in a cohort sampled during active COVID-19. CDR3 bases: TGTGCCAGCACCGACCGGGACAGGGTAACCGGGGAGCTGTTTTTT. Translation: CASTDRDRVTGELFF.